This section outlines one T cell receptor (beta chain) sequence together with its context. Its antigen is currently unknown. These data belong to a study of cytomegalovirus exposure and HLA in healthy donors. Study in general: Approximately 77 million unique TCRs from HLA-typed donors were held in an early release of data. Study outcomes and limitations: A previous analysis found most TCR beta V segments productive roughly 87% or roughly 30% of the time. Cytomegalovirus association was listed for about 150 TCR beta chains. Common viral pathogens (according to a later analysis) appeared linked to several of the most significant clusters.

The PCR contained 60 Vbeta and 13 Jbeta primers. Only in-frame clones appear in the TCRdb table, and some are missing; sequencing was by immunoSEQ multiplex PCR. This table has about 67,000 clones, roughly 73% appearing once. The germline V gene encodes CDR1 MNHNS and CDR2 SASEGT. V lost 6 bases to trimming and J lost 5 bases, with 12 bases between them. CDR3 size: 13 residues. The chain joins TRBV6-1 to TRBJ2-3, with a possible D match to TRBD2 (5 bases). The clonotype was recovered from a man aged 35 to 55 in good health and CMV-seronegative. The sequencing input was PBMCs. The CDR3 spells CASRNSGGDTQYF. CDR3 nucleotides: TGTGCCAGCAGAAACAGCGGAGGAGATACGCAGTATTTT.